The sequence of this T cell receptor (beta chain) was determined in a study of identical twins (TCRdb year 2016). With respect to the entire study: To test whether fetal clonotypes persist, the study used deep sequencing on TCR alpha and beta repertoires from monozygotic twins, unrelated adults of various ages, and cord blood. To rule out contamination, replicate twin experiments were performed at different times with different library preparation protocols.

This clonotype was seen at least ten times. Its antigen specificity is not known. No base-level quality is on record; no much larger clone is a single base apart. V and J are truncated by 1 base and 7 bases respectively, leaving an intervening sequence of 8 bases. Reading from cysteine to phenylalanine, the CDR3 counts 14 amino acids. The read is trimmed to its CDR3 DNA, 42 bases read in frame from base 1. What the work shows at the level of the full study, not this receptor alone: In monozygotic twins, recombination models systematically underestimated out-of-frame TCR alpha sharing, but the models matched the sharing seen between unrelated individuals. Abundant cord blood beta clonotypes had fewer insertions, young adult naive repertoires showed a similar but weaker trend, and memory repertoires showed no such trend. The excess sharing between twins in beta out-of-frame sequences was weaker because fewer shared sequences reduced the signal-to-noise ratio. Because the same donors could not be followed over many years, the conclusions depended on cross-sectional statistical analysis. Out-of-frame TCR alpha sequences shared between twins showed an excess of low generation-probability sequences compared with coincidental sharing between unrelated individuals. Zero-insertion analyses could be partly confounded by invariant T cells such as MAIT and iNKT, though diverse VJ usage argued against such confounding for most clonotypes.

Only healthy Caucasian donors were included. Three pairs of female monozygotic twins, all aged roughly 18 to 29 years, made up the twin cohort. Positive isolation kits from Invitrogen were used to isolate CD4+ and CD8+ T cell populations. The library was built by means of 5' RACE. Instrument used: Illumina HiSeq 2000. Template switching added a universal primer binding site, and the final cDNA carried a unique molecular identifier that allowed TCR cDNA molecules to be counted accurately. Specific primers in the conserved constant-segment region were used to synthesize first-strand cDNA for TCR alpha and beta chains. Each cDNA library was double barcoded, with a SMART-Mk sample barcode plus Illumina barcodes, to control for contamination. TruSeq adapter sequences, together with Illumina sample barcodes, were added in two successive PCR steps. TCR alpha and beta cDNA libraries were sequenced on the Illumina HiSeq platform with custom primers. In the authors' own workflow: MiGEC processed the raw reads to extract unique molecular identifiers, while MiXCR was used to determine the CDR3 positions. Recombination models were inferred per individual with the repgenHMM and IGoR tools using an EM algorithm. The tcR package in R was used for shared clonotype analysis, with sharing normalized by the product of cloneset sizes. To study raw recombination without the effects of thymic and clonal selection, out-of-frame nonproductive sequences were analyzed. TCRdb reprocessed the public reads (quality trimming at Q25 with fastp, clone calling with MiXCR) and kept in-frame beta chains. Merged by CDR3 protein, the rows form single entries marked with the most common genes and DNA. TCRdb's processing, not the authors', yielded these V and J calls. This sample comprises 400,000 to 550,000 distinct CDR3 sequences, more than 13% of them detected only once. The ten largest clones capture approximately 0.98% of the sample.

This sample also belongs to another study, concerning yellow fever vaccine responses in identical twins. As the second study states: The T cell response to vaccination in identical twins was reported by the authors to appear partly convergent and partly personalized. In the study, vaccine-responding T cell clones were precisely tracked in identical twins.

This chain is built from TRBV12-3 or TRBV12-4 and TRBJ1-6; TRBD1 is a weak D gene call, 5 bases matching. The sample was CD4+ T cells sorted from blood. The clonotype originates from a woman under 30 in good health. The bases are TGTGCCAGCAGTTTAGGGGACGGAAATTCACCCCTCCACTTT. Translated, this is CASSLGDGNSPLHF.